A selection of T cell receptor beta chains follows, all from one sample in a study of cytomegalovirus exposure and HLA in healthy donors. This table comes from immunoSEQ multiplex PCR, and its TCRdb copy is limited to in-frame clones, with some not included. The sample yields fewer than 200,000 clones, over 75% seen once. The specimen sequenced was PBMCs. These receptor sequences come from a woman aged 50 to 65 in good health and CMV-seronegative. Each CDR3 is given with its conserved first and last residue. The D gene is left open where the match is weak. Not every row has a clone size; where given, it reads once, few, many or a size class.

J gene | clone size | V gene | D gene | CDR3 protein | CDR3 DNA
TRBJ1-3 | . | TRBV28 | TRBD1 | CASSSQQGIGNTIYF | TGTGCCAGCAGTTCCCAACAGGGGATAGGAAACACCATATATTTT
TRBJ2-1 | few | TRBV6-1 | TRBD2 | CASIPWGTRFDEQFF | TGTGCCAGCATCCCCTGGGGGACTAGGTTCGATGAGCAGTTCTTC
TRBJ2-3 | . | TRBV5-1 | . | CASSPGALGPTDTQYF | TGCGCCAGCAGCCCTGGGGCCCTAGGGCCAACAGATACGCAGTATTTT
TRBJ1-2 | . | TRBV29-1 | . | CSVAEGPNYGYTF | TGCAGCGTTGCAGAGGGCCCTAACTATGGCTACACCTTC
TRBJ2-1 | . | TRBV5-1 | . | CASSLASHQAYNEQFF | TGCGCCAGCAGCTTGGCCAGCCACCAGGCATACAATGAGCAGTTCTTC
TRBJ1-4 | once | TRBV6-4 | . | CASRDGFGRTTGKQPQTTNEKLFF | TGTGCCAGCAGGGACGGTTTTGGTCGAACAACGGGGAAACAACCCCAAACAACTAATGAAAAACTGTTTTTT
TRBJ2-7 | . | TRBV28 | TRBD2 | CASSLGGSLYEQYF | TGTGCCAGCAGTTTGGGGGGGTCCCTCTACGAGCAGTACTTC
TRBJ2-7 | . | TRBV5-1 | TRBD1 | CASMRQGATEQYF | TGCGCCAGCATGAGGCAGGGGGCAACCGAGCAGTACTTC
TRBJ2-7 | . | TRBV28 | TRBD1 | CASRGTGPSYEQYF | TGTGCCAGCAGAGGGACAGGTCCCTCCTACGAGCAGTACTTC
TRBJ1-2 | . | TRBV5-4 | . | CASSLDATRVDGYTF | TGTGCCAGCAGCCTGGACGCCACACGGGTCGATGGCTACACCTTC
TRBJ2-3 | . | TRBV10-1 | TRBD2 | CASSEIAAGTSGMIIPDTQYF | TGCGCCAGCAGTGAGATAGCCGCCGGGACTAGCGGGATGATCATCCCAGATACGCAGTATTTT
TRBJ1-2 | . | TRBV7-9 | . | CASRDTDSYGYTF | TGTGCCAGCAGAGATACCGACAGTTATGGCTACACCTTC
TRBJ1-3 | few | TRBV27 | . | CASSLFLPRRGTGNTIYF | TGTGCCAGCAGTTTATTTTTGCCTCGCCGGGGGACTGGAAACACCATATATTTT
TRBJ2-5 | . | TRBV19 | TRBD2 | CASSRLAGGGGETQYF | TGTGCCAGTAGCCGACTAGCGGGAGGAGGTGGAGAGACCCAGTACTTC
TRBJ2-7 | . | TRBV20-1 | . | CSASYRYEQYF | TGCAGTGCTAGTTACAGGTACGAGCAGTACTTC